Detailed here is one T cell receptor (beta chain). No antigen is known for it. Constant-segment primers were used for 5'RACE, and the resulting TCR alpha and TCR beta cDNA libraries carried sample barcodes and UMIs. Each CDR3 protein is one row after TCRdb ran MiXCR on the 5' RACE reads. The sample yields 550,000 to 700,000 distinct CDR3 sequences, 15% to 20% seen once. The data belong to a study of T-cell memory formation after mild COVID-19. General study results and limits: A second wave of clones peaked on day 37, and their SARS-CoV-2 specificity went unconfirmed. Shrinking CD4+ clones resided mostly in CM and EM, and CD8+ ones in EMRA. Pre-infection memory held some responding clones, suggesting pre-existing cross-reactive T cells responded.

The sequencing input was PBMCs or a T cell subset sorted from them (not recorded which). The TCR originated in an adult woman who had mild COVID-19 (a few samples of this study predate the infection). Cell type and time point are not known.

The CDR3 reads CASTGTGDEQFF. CDR3 sequence (DNA): TGCGCCAGCACGGGGACGGGCGATGAGCAGTTCTTC. The J gene is TRBJ2-1, the V gene TRBV5-1; D might be TRBD1 or TRBD2, each matching 5 bases. The CDR3 has 12 residues. Trimming shortened V by 6 bases and J by 8 bases, and 12 bases separated the two germline ends. Germline CDR1 reads SGHRS; CDR2 reads YFSETQ.